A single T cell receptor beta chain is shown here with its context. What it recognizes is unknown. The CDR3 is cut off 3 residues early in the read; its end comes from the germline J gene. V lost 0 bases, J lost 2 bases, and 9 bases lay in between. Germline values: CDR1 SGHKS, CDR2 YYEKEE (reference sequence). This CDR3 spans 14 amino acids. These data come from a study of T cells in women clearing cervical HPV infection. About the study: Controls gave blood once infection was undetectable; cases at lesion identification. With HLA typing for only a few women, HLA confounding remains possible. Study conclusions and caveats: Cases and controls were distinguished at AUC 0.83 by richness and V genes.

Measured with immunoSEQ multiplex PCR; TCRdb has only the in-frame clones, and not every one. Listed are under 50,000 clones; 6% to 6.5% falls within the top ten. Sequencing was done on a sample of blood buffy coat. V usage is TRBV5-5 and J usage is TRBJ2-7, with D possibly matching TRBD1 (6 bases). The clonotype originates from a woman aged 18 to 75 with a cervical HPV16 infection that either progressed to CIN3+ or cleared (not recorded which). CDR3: CASSLAQGPYEQYF. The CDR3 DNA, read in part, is TGTGCCAGCAGCTTGGCTCAGGGGCCCTACGAG.